This T cell receptor beta chain was identified during a study of cytomegalovirus exposure and HLA in healthy donors. Study at large: The 130 or so validation repertoires and the approximately 640 first-cohort repertoires shared a platform, a later analysis reported.

Study-wide points: Cytomegalovirus association was assigned to more than 150 TCR beta chains. According to a subsequent analysis, TCR clusters from the first cohort were inclined to appear together in the 120 validation repertoires. Accounts indicate the classifier identified cytomegalovirus status with strong specificity and sensitivity.

This clone was seen only once. The antigen is undetermined. TCRdb's copy holds only in-frame clones and misses some; the assay was immunoSEQ multiplex PCR. The repertoire has about 260,000 clones, 90% of them found once; the top ten carry approximately 3.1%. The CDR3 runs 14 residues. From germline, CDR1 is SNHLY and CDR2 FYNNEI. The V and J ends lost 8 bases and 5 bases, in that order; junction bases with no gene match: 11. The sequencing input was PBMCs. This sequence was found in a woman in her thirties in good health and CMV-seronegative. The chain uses TRBV2 and TRBJ1-2, with 7 bases matching TRBD1. CDR3 nucleotides: TGTGCCAGCTTGGAGTATCCGGGACAGTATGGCTACACCTTC. The encoded protein is CASLEYPGQYGYTF. The full variable domain, in which reference TRBV2 and TRBJ1-2 provide the parts outside the CDR3, is EPEVTQTPSHQVTQMGQEVILRCVPISNHLYFYWYRQILGQKVEFLVSFYNNEISEKSEIFDDQFSVERPDGSNFTLKIRSTKLEDSAMYFCASLEYPGQYGYTFGSGTRLTVV.